These T cell receptor beta chains were read from a single sample in a study of shared clonotypes between healthy human individuals. TCRdb's table, derived via immunoSEQ multiplex PCR, lists solely in-frame clones and lacks some. The sample contains over a million clones, about 75% of which appear only once. The sequencing sample was made of memory CD4+ T cells sorted from blood. Receptors were obtained from a man aged 18 to 29 in good health. The CDR3 runs from the conserved cysteine through the conserved F or W. The D gene is left open where the match is weak. Size values are once, few and many counts, or a class for expanded clones, and some rows have none.

J,size,D,V,CDR3,DNA
TRBJ2-1,-,-,TRBV29-1,CSATSSYNEQFF,TGCAGCGCAACGAGCTCCTACAATGAGCAGTTCTTC
TRBJ2-1,once,-,TRBV11-2,CASSPSDNSYNEQFF,TGTGCCAGCAGCCCCAGCGACAACTCCTACAATGAGCAGTTCTTC
TRBJ2-3,-,TRBD1,TRBV11-2,CASSLPPRGRTDTQYF,TGTGCCAGCAGCTTACCCCCCAGGGGGCGCACAGATACGCAGTATTTT
TRBJ1-1,-,-,TRBV6-5,CASSYRGSYSEAFF,TGTGCCAGCAGTTACAGGGGTTCGTATTCGGAAGCTTTCTTT
TRBJ1-5,many,-,TRBV28,CASSFGQVFFQPQHF,TGTGCCAGCAGTTTTGGCCAGGTTTTCTTTCAGCCCCAGCATTTT
TRBJ2-1,-,-,TRBV5-6,CARSFMGGAGSGYNEQFF,TGTGCCCGCAGCTTTATGGGGGGGGCCGGGTCTGGGTACAATGAGCAGTTCTTC
TRBJ1-4,-,-,TRBV19,CASRDRSSSGEKLFF,TGTGCCAGTAGAGACCGATCCTCCAGTGGTGAAAAACTGTTTTTT
TRBJ2-5,-,-,TRBV5-1,CASSGFQGKETQYF,TGCGCCAGCAGCGGCTTTCAGGGTAAAGAGACCCAGTACTTC
TRBJ2-1,-,-,TRBV5-1,CASSLWGYSGEQFF,TGCGCCAGCAGTCTCTGGGGGTATAGTGGTGAGCAGTTCTTC
TRBJ1-5,-,-,TRBV6-1,CASSEVGRQPQHF,TGTGCCAGCAGTGAGGTAGGGCGCCAGCCCCAGCATTTT
TRBJ2-7,-,-,TRBV2,CASSDFIYEQYF,TGTGCCAGCAGTGACTTTATCTACGAGCAGTACTTC
TRBJ2-1,-,TRBD2,TRBV10-3,CAISSGRAFDLGNEQFF,TGTGCCATCAGCAGCGGGAGGGCCTTCGATCTGGGCAATGAGCAGTTCTTC
TRBJ1-5,-,TRBD1,TRBV18,CASSPPTGGFNQPQHF,TGTGCCAGCTCACCACCGACAGGGGGATTTAATCAGCCCCAGCATTTT
TRBJ1-5,-,-,TRBV28,CASGIQGAGNQPQHF,TGTGCCAGCGGTATTCAAGGGGCGGGAAATCAGCCCCAGCATTTT
TRBJ1-2,few,-,TRBV5-1,CASSLEAGGSRYGYTF,TGCGCCAGCAGCTTGGAGGCAGGTGGGTCTAGGTATGGCTACACCTTC
TRBJ2-5,-,-,TRBV2,CASSPTGSQETQYF,TGTGCCAGCAGTCCTACAGGGTCACAAGAGACCCAGTACTTC
TRBJ2-7,-,-,TRBV5-5,CASSLAGARTLTYEQYF,TGTGCCAGCAGCCTGGCAGGGGCGCGCACCTTAACCTACGAGCAGTACTTC
TRBJ1-5,-,-,TRBV7-2,CASSLGGVGNQPQHF,TGTGCCAGCAGCTTAGGAGGGGTCGGCAATCAGCCCCAGCATTTT
TRBJ1-1,-,-,TRBV5-4,CASSRDRGTEAFF,TGTGCCAGCAGTCGAGATAGGGGCACTGAAGCTTTCTTT
TRBJ2-7,once,-,TRBV5-1,CASRGAIPYEQYF,TGCGCCAGCAGGGGGGCGATCCCCTACGAGCAGTACTTC
TRBJ2-3,-,TRBD1,TRBV11-3,CASSLGQGYTDTQYF,TGCGCCAGCAGCTTAGGACAGGGTTACACAGATACGCAGTATTTT
TRBJ1-4,once,-,TRBV10-3,CAISESRGRDEKLFF,TGTGCCATCAGTGAGTCACGGGGAAGAGATGAAAAACTGTTTTTT
TRBJ2-7,-,-,TRBV2,CASNAYEQYF,TGTGCCAGCAACGCCTACGAGCAGTACTTC
TRBJ2-7,-,TRBD1,TRBV4-1,CASSPRTGDVAYEQYF,TGCGCCAGCAGCCCACGGACAGGTGATGTGGCCTACGAGCAGTACTTC
TRBJ2-7,once,TRBD1,TRBV6-1,CASTPGGQAYEQYF,TGTGCCAGCACCCCCGGGGGACAGGCGTACGAGCAGTACTTC
TRBJ1-3,-,TRBD1,TRBV30,CAWSRDRGFPAYSGNTIYF,TGTGCCTGGAGTAGGGACAGAGGATTTCCCGCTTACTCTGGAAACACCATATATTTT
TRBJ2-2,-,-,TRBV9,CASSVVLTGELFF,TGTGCCAGCAGCGTAGTGTTGACCGGGGAGCTGTTTTTT
TRBJ2-5,-,TRBD1,TRBV7-8,CASSRRDRGGETQYF,TGTGCCAGCAGCCGCCGGGACAGGGGAGGTGAGACCCAGTACTTC
TRBJ2-2,-,-,TRBV5-1,CASSYLGGDRSKLYTGELFF,TGCGCCAGCAGCTATTTGGGGGGAGACAGGAGCAAACTATACACCGGGGAGCTGTTTTTT
TRBJ2-7,once,TRBD1,TRBV7-2,CASGQGREQYF,TGTGCCAGCGGACAGGGTCGGGAGCAGTACTTC
TRBJ1-4,few,-,TRBV30,CAWSMESEKLFF,TGTGCCTGGAGCATGGAAAGTGAAAAACTGTTTTTT
TRBJ2-7,-,-,TRBV7-2,CASSPGGFRTDF,TGTGCCAGCAGCCCAGGGGGGTTCAGGACCGACTTC
TRBJ1-2,-,-,TRBV6-5,CASSRTGGKSTGYTF,TGTGCCAGCAGTAGGACGGGAGGGAAATCAACTGGCTACACCTTC
TRBJ1-2,-,TRBD1,TRBV27,CASSSSPGTGYGYTF,TGTGCCAGCAGTTCCTCCCCCGGGACAGGCTATGGCTACACCTTC
TRBJ2-3,-,TRBD1,TRBV5-8,CASSLVQGQGLPDTQYF,TGTGCCAGCAGCTTGGTTCAGGGACAGGGTCTCCCAGATACGCAGTATTTT
TRBJ1-1,-,-,TRBV18,CASSPPSRGGEAFF,TGTGCCAGCTCACCCCCGTCGAGGGGGGGAGAAGCTTTCTTT
TRBJ1-2,-,-,TRBV19,CASTRTMDAPNYGYTF,TGTGCCAGTACCAGGACAATGGATGCGCCTAACTATGGCTACACCTTC
TRBJ2-3,-,-,TRBV7-2,CASSFRTARTDTQYF,TGTGCCAGCAGCTTCCGGACAGCACGGACAGATACGCAGTATTTT
TRBJ2-2,-,TRBD2,TRBV28,CASSFERGRTGELFF,TGTGCCAGCAGTTTTGAGCGGGGAAGAACCGGGGAGCTGTTTTTT
TRBJ2-7,once,TRBD2,TRBV6-1,CASRKTSGSGYEQYF,TGTGCCAGCAGGAAGACTAGCGGGAGCGGTTACGAGCAGTACTTC
TRBJ2-7,-,-,TRBV28,CASSSSSSTYEQYF,TGTGCCAGCAGCAGCAGCAGTTCTACCTACGAGCAGTACTTC
TRBJ1-6,few,TRBD1,TRBV5-6,CASSLGQVGANSPLHF,TGTGCCAGCAGCCTAGGACAGGTCGGAGCTAATTCACCCCTCCACTTT
TRBJ2-3,-,-,TRBV4-1,CASSQAAFATDTQYF,TGCGCCAGCAGCCAAGCGGCTTTCGCGACAGATACGCAGTATTTT
TRBJ1-2,few,-,TRBV28,CASSLGGRYGYTF,TGTGCCAGCAGTCTGGGGGGCAGGTATGGCTACACCTTC
TRBJ1-4,-,-,TRBV15,CATSRDPVGNEKLFF,TGTGCCACCAGCAGAGACCCGGTGGGTAATGAAAAACTGTTTTTT
TRBJ2-7,-,TRBD1,TRBV25-1,CASSPSIGTGSSEQYF,TGTGCCAGCTCCCCCTCAATCGGGACAGGGAGCTCCGAGCAGTACTTC
TRBJ2-1,once,-,TRBV6-5,CASSRGGATNEQFF,TGTGCCAGCTCCCGGGGCGGGGCAACCAATGAGCAGTTCTTC
TRBJ1-2,-,-,TRBV5-1,CASSRNKDYGYTF,TGCGCCAGCAGCCGGAATAAAGACTATGGCTACACCTTC
TRBJ2-7,-,-,TRBV5-1,CASSSRAGSNNEQYF,TGCGCCAGCAGCTCCCGGGCGGGCTCCAACAACGAGCAGTACTTC
TRBJ2-1,-,-,TRBV7-9,CASSLDTSARPQFF,TGTGCCAGCAGCTTAGATACGTCGGCGCGGCCACAGTTCTTC
TRBJ2-3,-,TRBD2,TRBV10-2,CASSERAGGRGDTQYF,TGCGCCAGCAGTGAACGAGCGGGAGGGCGGGGAGATACGCAGTATTTT
TRBJ1-6,-,TRBD1,TRBV2,CASRHDRASYNSPLHF,TGTGCCAGCAGACACGACAGGGCATCCTATAATTCACCCCTCCACTTT
TRBJ2-7,-,TRBD2,TRBV5-4,CASSLSGRASEQYF,TGTGCCAGCAGCTTGAGCGGGAGGGCCTCTGAGCAGTACTTC
TRBJ1-4,-,TRBD1,TRBV25-1,CASSGQASNEKLFF,TGTGCCAGCAGCGGACAGGCGAGTAATGAAAAACTGTTTTTT
TRBJ2-5,-,-,TRBV5-1,CASSLAVGFGETQYF,TGCGCCAGCAGCTTGGCCGTGGGGTTTGGGGAGACCCAGTACTTC
TRBJ1-3,-,-,TRBV4-1,CASSQPRVVNTIYF,TGCGCCAGCAGCCAACCAAGGGTTGTAAACACCATATATTTT
TRBJ2-3,-,TRBD2,TRBV11-2,CASSSSGIGTDTQYF,TGTGCCAGCAGCTCCAGCGGGATAGGCACAGATACGCAGTATTTT
TRBJ2-3,-,-,TRBV6-1,CASEQEARRPDF,TGTGCCAGCGAGCAGGAGGCGCGGAGGCCGGATTTT
TRBJ1-2,-,TRBD1,TRBV4-1,CASNQDRGHGYTF,TGCGCCAGCAACCAGGACAGGGGGCATGGCTACACCTTC